What follows are 20 T cell receptor beta chains derived from one specimen sequenced in a study of vaccination and CD4 T cells after COVID-19. No antigen has been identified for these receptors. With the Oncomine TCR Beta short-read assay, DNA from cultured CD4+ T cells was sequenced. TCRdb independently ran MiXCR on the PCR reads; one entry per CDR3 protein. The profile shows several thousand distinct CDR3 sequences, 45% to 60% of them singletons. Treatment meaning: roughly 10-day PBMC culture with coronavirus spike peptide pools or control peptides (ViraFEST assay). Pre-COVID-19 pandemic sampling (2011-2018) yielded the unexposed donor's CD4+ T cells. The sequenced sample consisted of CD4+ T cells from blood, cultured in vitro. All receptors derive from a human donor in good health.

The V call is TRBV20-1, the J call TRBJ2-7, with D maybe TRBD1 (6 bases). Germline values: CDR1 DFQATT, CDR2 SNEGSKA (reference sequence). There are 14 residues in the CDR3. The V and J ends lost 0 bases and 2 bases respectively, with 11 bases between them. The CDR3 nucleotides read TGCAGTGCTAGAGATGACAGGACTGCCTACGAGCAGTACTTC. Residues: CSARDDRTAYEQYF.

This clonotype showed up just a few times. This rearrangement joins TRBV27 to TRBJ1-1; TRBD1 is a possible D gene (5 bases). Between the trimmed V and J ends, which lost 3 bases and 5 bases, there was a span of 7 bases. Germline V CDR1 and CDR2: MNHEY, SMNVEV (reference sequence). This CDR3 contains 12 residues. CDR3 residues: CASSFRGTEAFF. The CDR3 DNA reads TGTGCCAGCAGTTTCCGGGGGACTGAAGCTTTCTTT.

This sequence joins TRBV7-9 and TRBJ2-1; D remains unclear. Trimming removed 4 bases from V and 6 bases from J, with 4 bases in between. CDR3 length: 11 residues. The V gene's germline CDR1 is SEHNR and CDR2 FQNEAQ (reference sequence). CDR3 in DNA: TGTGCCAGCAGCTCACTCAATGAGCAGTTCTTC. It specifies CASSSLNEQFF.

The genes are TRBV27 and TRBJ2-6; TRBD1 agrees at 11 bases. Germline lookup yields CDR1 MNHEY and CDR2 SMNVEV (reference sequence). J gave up 0 bases and V 1 base, and 5 bases lay outside the gene matches. The CDR3 covers 19 residues. Here the CDR3 DNA reads TGTGCCAGCAGTTTATGGCGGGACAGGGGGGGCTCTGGGGCCAACGTCCTGACTTTC. It codes for CASSLWRDRGGSGANVLTF. The full variable domain, rest sourced from reference TRBV27 and TRBJ2-6, is EAQVTQNPRYLITVTGKKLTVTCSQNMNHEYMSWYRQDPGLGLRQIYYSMNVEVTDKGDVPEGYKVSRKEKRNFPLILESPSPNQTSLYFCASSLWRDRGGSGANVLTFGAGSRLTVL.

The V and J genes are TRBV20-1 and TRBJ1-4; TRBD1 might be the D (5 bases). The CDR3 is 12 residues long. Germline lookup yields CDR1 DFQATT and CDR2 SNEGSKA (reference sequence). Trimming left V 2 bases short and J 7 bases short, with 8 bases between. CDR3 sequence (DNA): TGCAGTGCTAGACCTGGGACTGAAAAACTGTTTTTT. Translating it yields CSARPGTEKLFF.

The rearrangement links TRBV2 to TRBJ2-3; 14 bases are shared with TRBD2. There are 17 residues in the CDR3. CDR1 and CDR2 (germline): SNHLY, FYNNEI. V shed 6 bases, J shed 5 bases, and the junction held 10 bases outside the gene matches. The CDR3 loop reads CASRDLGTSGRIDTQYF. In DNA form, the CDR3 reads TGTGCCAGCAGGGACCTCGGGACTAGCGGGAGAATAGATACGCAGTATTTT.

V gene TRBV28 combines with J gene TRBJ2-7; no reliable D call. The length of the CDR3 is 13 residues. Per the germline V gene, CDR1 is MDHEN and CDR2 is SYDVKM. V lost 10 bases, J lost 0 bases, and 13 bases lay in between. As DNA, the CDR3 is TGTGCCACCCATTCACGGAACTCCTACGAGCAGTACTTC. Residues: CATHSRNSYEQYF.

This chain links TRBV20-1 with TRBJ1-5, with D perhaps matching TRBD1 (5 bases). The CDR3 is 13 residues long. Trimming pared 0 bases from V and 6 bases from J, leaving 9 bases between. Germline assignment: CDR1 DFQATT and CDR2 SNEGSKA (reference sequence). CDR3 in amino acids: CSAREGGVQPQHF. The CDR3 DNA reads as TGCAGTGCTAGAGAGGGGGGAGTTCAGCCCCAGCATTTT.

The J gene is TRBJ1-2, the V gene TRBV20-1; TRBD1 is a possible D gene (6 bases). The CDR3 runs 12 residues. The V gene lost 7 bases and the J gene lost 8 bases, with 17 bases spanning the gap. The germline CDR1 and CDR2 sequences are DFQATT and SNEGSKA (reference sequence). Written as DNA, the CDR3 is TGCAGTGTCACCGAAGGGGGAGGCGGCTACACCTTC. Protein sequence: CSVTEGGGGYTF.

CDR3 in DNA: TGTGCCAGCAGCTCCGGTTTCGGCCTCTCTGGAAACACCATATATTTT. Amino acids: CASSSGFGLSGNTIYF. The V call is TRBV7-9, the J call TRBJ1-3; D remains ambiguous. V was shortened by 4 bases and J by 0 bases, with 13 bases between the two germline ends. The CDR3 loop spans 16 amino acids. Germline CDR1 SEHNR, CDR2 FQNEAQ (reference sequence).

V usage is TRBV5-4 and J usage is TRBJ1-1; perhaps TRBD1 as D (6 bases). The CDR3 totals 14 residues. Trimming shortened V by 4 bases and J by 6 bases, and 16 bases separated the two germline ends. Germline V gene lookup returns CDR1 SGHNT and CDR2 YYREEE (reference sequence). The CDR3 nucleotides read TGTGCCAGCAGCCCCGACAGGTTCAGCCCTGAAGCTTTCTTT. Its translation: CASSPDRFSPEAFF.

This clonotype turned up a few times. The chain links TRBV6-2 or TRBV6-3 to TRBJ1-1, with D tentatively TRBD1 (6 bases). This CDR3 region has 15 residues. V was clipped by 4 bases and J by 1 base, with 13 bases between them. CDR1 and CDR2 (germline): MNHEY, SVGEGT. The CDR3 reads CASSSFRGANTEAFF. CDR3 coding DNA: TGTGCCAGCAGTTCCTTCAGGGGTGCGAACACTGAAGCTTTCTTT.

J is TRBJ2-3 and V is TRBV7-9, with D possibly TRBD2 on 5 matching bases. Trimming shortened V by 5 bases and J by 0 bases, and 18 bases separated the two germline ends. The germline V gene encodes CDR1 SEHNR and CDR2 FQNEAQ (reference sequence). This CDR3 contains 17 residues. The CDR3 DNA sequence: TGTGCCAGCAGCCCAGGCCAGGCTAGCATTAGCACAGATACGCAGTATTTT. Translation gives CASSPGQASISTDTQYF.

This clonotype was detected a few times. The rearrangement uses TRBV11-2 and TRBJ1-3; unclear D gene. Germline V lookup: CDR1 SGHAT, CDR2 FQNNGV. Trimming removed 5 bases from V and 4 bases from J, with 6 bases in between. This CDR3 is built from 12 residues. CDR3 amino acids: CASSRAGNTIYF. The CDR3 DNA reads TGTGCCAGCAGCAGAGCCGGAAACACCATATATTTT.

The chain recombines TRBV20-1 with TRBJ1-5; the D is unclear. The CDR3 covers 12 residues. The V gene's germline CDR1 is DFQATT and CDR2 SNEGSKA (reference sequence). The germline V and J ends were trimmed by 5 bases and 9 bases, with 14 bases remaining between them. In DNA form, the CDR3 reads TGCAGTGCTGTTCTCATGGATAGGCCCCAGCATTTT. Translation: CSAVLMDRPQHF.

The V gene is TRBV2, the J gene TRBJ2-7; 15 nucleotides match TRBD2. The V and J ends lost 4 bases and 1 base, in that order; junction bases with no gene match: 2. This CDR3 has 16 residues. Germline loops: CDR1 SNHLY, CDR2 FYNNEI. CDR3 loop: CASSGGLAGGSYEQYF. The CDR3 region has the DNA TGTGCCAGCAGTGGGGGACTAGCGGGAGGATCCTACGAGCAGTACTTC.

The rearrangement uses TRBV7-8 and TRBJ2-1; 7 bases agree with TRBD2. CDR1 is SGHVS and CDR2 is FQNEAQ in the germline V gene. The ends lost 4 bases at V and 6 bases at J; junction bases unmatched: 12. CDR3 length: 16 amino acids. CDR3 bases: TGTGCCAGCAGCTCCAATGGGCTAGCGGAGCCCAATGAGCAGTTCTTC. Protein product: CASSSNGLAEPNEQFF.

The V gene is TRBV28, the J gene TRBJ1-3; D may be TRBD1 (5 bases). In germline, CDR1 is MDHEN, CDR2 SYDVKM. CDR3 size: 16 residues. Trimming removed 6 bases from V and 0 bases from J, with 15 bases in between. CDR3 sequence reads: CASSPAGSGSGNTIYF. The CDR3 DNA reads as TGTGCCAGCAGCCCCGCAGGGTCTGGCTCTGGAAACACCATATATTTT.

V gene TRBV6-1 combines with J gene TRBJ2-7; D possibly corresponds to TRBD2 (6 bases). Trimming removed 6 bases at V and 2 bases at J, with 17 bases between. Germline V gene data show CDR1 as MNHNS and CDR2 as SASEGT. CDR3 length: 15 residues. The CDR3 spells CASSLESGSTYEQYF. The CDR3 region has the DNA TGTGCCAGCAGCCTTGAGAGCGGGTCAACCTACGAGCAGTACTTC.

The gene calls are TRBV7-9 and TRBJ1-4; a possible D gene is TRBD1 (5 bases). Trimming shortened V by 1 base and J by 6 bases, and 9 bases separated the two germline ends. Per germline, CDR1 SEHNR and CDR2 FQNEAQ (reference sequence). The CDR3 is 14 residues long. CDR3 bases: TGTGCCAGCAGCTTAGGGGACGGATATGAAAAACTGTTTTTT. This sequence encodes CASSLGDGYEKLFF.